This T cell receptor beta chain is drawn from a study of T cells expressing NK-cell markers. TCRdb reanalyzed the 5' RACE reads, giving one entry per CDR3 protein sequence and no DNA. The table lists some 600,000 distinct CDR3 sequences. Germline-derived CDR1 and CDR2 are SGHVS and FQNEAQ. This CDR3 is 17 amino acids long. Sequenced material: blood T cells: a sorted CD56 or NKG2C T cell subset, CD4+ or CD8+ T cells, or bulk PBMC T cells (not recorded which). This clonotype was obtained from a man aged 18 to 30 in good health. The chain joins TRBV7-8 to TRBJ2-7; TCRdb names TRBD1, which stays unverified in the absence of DNA. This CDR3 reads CASSLHRWTGSSYEQYF.